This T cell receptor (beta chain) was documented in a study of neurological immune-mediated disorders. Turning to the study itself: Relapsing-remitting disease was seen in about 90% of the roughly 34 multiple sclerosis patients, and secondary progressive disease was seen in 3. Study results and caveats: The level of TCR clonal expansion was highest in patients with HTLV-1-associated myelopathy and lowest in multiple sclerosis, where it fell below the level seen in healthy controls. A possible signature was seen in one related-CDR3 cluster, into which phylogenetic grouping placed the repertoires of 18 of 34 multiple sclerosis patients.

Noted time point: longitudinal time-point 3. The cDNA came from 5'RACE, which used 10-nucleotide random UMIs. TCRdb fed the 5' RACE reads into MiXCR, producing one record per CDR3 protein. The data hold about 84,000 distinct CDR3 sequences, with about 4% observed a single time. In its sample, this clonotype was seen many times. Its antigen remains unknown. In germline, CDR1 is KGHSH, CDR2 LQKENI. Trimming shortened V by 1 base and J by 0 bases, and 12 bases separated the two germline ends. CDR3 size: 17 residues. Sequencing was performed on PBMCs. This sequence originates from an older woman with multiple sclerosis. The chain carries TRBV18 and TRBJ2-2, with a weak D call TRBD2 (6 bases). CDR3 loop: CASSPRSAGPNTGELFF. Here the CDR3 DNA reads TGTGCCAGCTCACCACGGTCGGCGGGGCCGAACACCGGGGAGCTGTTTTTT.